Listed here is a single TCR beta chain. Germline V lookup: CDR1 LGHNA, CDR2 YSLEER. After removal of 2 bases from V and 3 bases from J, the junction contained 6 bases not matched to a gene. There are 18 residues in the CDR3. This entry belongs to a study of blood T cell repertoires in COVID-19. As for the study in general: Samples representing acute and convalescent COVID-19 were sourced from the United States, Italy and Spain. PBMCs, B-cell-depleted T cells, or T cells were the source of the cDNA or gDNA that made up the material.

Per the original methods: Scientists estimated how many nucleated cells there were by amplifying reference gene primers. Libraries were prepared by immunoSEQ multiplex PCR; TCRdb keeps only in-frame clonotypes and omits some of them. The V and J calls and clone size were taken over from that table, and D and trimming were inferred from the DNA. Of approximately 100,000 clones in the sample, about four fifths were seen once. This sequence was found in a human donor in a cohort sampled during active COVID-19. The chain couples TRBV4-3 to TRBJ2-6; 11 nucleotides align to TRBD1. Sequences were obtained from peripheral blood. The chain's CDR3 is CASSQQRTGGGGANVLTF. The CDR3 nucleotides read TGCGCCAGCAGCCAACAGAGGACAGGGGGCGGTGGGGCCAACGTCCTGACTTTC.